This record looks at one T cell receptor (beta chain) sequence and its context. The target antigen is unknown. TCRdb recomputed calls from the reads with MiXCR, one row per CDR3 protein. The sample has about 740,000 distinct CDR3 sequences; under 40% are singletons. This sample is part of a study of T cell repertoires in cytomegalovirus infection. Background on the study: TCR beta signatures that were public indicated CMV infection and matching HLA type.

Study findings and constraints: The response measured ex vivo was dominated by TCR beta clonotypes (HLA-C-restricted and CMV-specific). Totalled public TCR beta family frequency picked out people who carried CMV plus the relevant HLA.

V shed 3 bases and J shed 6 bases, with 12 bases lying between them. CDR1 and CDR2 from the germline V gene are SGDLS and YYNGEE. CDR3 length equals 13 residues. The chain has TRBV9 and TRBJ1-1; D gene uncertain. This TCR was sampled from a human donor in good health (CMV status not recorded). Some clones in this sample may be carry-over from other donors' samples. The sample comprised PBMCs. CDR3 in amino acids: CASSALDLSEAFF. DNA for the CDR3: TGTGCCAGCAGCGCCTTGGACCTTTCTGAAGCTTTCTTT.